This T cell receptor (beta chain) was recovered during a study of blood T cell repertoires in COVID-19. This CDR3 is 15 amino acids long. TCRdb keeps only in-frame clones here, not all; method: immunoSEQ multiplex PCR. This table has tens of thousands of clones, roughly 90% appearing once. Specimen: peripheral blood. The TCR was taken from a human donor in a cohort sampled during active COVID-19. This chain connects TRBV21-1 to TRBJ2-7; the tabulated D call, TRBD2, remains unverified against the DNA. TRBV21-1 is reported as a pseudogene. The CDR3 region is CASSKGRGRIYEQYF. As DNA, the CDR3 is TGTGCCAGCAGCAAAGGGCGCGGGCGTATCTACGAGCAGTACTTC.